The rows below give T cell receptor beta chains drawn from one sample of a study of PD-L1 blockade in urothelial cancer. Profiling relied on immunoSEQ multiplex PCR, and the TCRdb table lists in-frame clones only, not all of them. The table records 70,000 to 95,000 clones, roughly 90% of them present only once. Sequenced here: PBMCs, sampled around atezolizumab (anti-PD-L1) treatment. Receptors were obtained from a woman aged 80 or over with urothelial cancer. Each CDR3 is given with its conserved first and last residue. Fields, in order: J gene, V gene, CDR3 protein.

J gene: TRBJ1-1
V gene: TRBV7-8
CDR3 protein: CASSIKKRTEAFF

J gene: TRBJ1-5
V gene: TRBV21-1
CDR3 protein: CASSIEAGYMGNQPQHF

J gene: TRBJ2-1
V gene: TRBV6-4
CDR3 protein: CASGQGNYNEQFF

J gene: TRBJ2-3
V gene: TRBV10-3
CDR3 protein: CAIVAGVGDTQYF

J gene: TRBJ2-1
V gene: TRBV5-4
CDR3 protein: CASSQRAGGAYNEQFF

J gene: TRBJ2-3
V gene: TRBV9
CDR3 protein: CASTPTSGYTDTQYF

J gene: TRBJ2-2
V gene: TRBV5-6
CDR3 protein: CASSWKGPTLARELFF

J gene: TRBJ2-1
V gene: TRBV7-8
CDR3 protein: CASSPPGLGNNEQFF

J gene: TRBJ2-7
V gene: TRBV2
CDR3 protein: CASAGQRTDYEQYF

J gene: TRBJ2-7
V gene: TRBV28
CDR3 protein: CASTNGQLYEQYF

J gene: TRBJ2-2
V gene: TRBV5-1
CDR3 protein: CASSPAGSGELFF

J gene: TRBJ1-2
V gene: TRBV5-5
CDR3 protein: CASSLAVAGAGGYTF

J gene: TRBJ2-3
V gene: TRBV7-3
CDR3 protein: CASSLNAPNTQYF

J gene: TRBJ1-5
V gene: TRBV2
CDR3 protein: CASQSPRDRASETQHF

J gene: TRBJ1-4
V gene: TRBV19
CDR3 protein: CASRIGGEKLFF

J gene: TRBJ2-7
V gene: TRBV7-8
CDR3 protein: CASSLSGLSHF

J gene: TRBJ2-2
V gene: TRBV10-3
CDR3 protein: CAITATSGNGGELFF

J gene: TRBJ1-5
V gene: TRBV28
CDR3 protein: CASSATVSNQPQHF

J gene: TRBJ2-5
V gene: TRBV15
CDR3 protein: CATSRRPGTSGRALETQYF

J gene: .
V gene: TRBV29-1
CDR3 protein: CSVEGQGTYEQYF

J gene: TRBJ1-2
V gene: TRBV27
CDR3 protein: CASSNMGQGANGYTF

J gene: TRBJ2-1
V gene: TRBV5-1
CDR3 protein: CASSFLAGEGYNEQFF

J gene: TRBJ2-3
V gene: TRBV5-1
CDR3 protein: CASSPRGGPGTDTQYF

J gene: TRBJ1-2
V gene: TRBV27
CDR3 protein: CASSLEQGIYGYTF

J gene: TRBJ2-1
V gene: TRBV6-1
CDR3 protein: CASSEFGQENEQFF

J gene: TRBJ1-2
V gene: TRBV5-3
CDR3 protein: CARSLGPPGTEVYGYTF

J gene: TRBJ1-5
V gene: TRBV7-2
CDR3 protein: CASSMQQTQPQHF

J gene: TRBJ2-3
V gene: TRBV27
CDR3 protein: CASSLLAGGEGTQYF

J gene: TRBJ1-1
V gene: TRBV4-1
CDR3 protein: CASSQEGGREAFF

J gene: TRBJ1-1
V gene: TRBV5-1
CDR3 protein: CASRPGQGYTEAFF

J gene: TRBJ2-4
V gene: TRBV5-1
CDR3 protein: CASSLGSSSQGRNIQYF

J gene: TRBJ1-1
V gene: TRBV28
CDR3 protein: CASSFLLGRGTEAFF

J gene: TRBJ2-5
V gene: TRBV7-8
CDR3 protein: CASTKSTGLQETQYF

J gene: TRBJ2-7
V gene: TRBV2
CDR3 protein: CASSEGVASGRSYEQYF

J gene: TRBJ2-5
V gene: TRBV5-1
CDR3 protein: CASTLGQIEETQYF

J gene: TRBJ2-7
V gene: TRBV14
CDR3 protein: CASSRDRDRAHYEQYF

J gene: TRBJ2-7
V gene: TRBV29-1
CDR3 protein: CSVERSRGGQGLDEQYF

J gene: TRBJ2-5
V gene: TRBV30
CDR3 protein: CAWDGLAGETQYF

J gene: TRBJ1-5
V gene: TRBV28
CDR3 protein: CASSHGYSNQPQHF

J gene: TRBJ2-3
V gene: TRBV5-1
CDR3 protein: CASSPGTGADTQYF

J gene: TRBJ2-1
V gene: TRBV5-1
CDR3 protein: CASSATGPGSYEQFF

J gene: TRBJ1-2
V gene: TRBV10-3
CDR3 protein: CAISERGPNYGYTF

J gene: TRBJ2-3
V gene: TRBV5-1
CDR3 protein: CASSLNSGSVTDTQYF

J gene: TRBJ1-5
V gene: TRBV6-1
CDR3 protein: CASDSRSNQPQHF

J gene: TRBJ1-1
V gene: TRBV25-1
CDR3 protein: CASSESGQGLAFF

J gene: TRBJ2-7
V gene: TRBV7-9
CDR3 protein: CASSSGGVAGSYEQYF

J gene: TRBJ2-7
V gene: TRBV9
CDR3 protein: CASSVSQGAYEQYF

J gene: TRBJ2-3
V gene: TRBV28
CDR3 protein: CASKVPGTQYF

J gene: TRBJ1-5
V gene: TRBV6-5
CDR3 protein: CASRRGGGNQPQHF

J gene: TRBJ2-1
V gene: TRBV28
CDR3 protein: CASTSSGTRLSYNEQFF

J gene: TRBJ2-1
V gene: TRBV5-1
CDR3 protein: CASSVRGGSSYNEQFF

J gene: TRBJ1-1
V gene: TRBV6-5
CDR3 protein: CATNPPTSGLGEAFF

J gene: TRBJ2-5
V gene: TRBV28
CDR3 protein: CASKRGQETQYF

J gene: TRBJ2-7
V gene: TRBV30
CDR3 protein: CAWSSVGGRTYEQYF

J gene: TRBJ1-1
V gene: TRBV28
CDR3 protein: CASSLRAGGWGTEAFF

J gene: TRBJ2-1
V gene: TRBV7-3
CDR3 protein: CASSRIADSYNEQFF

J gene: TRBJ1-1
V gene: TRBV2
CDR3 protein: CASRQGVNTEAFF

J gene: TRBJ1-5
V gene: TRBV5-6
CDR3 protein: CASSLGPGGGNQPQHF

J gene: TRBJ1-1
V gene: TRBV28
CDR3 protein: CASSLALSGNTEAFF